This is a list of T cell receptor beta chains from one sample in a study of T cells after yellow fever vaccination. Via MiXCR, TCRdb re-called the 5' RACE reads, giving one row per CDR3 protein. Here the sample spans some 400,000 distinct CDR3 sequences, around 20% being singletons. The sequencing here drew on PBMCs, taken before the yellow fever booster vaccination. These receptors all stem from a young man who received the YFV17D yellow fever vaccine. CDR3s include the opening cysteine and the closing phenylalanine or tryptophan. The D gene is left open where the match is weak. Size is omitted from some rows. Given values are once, few, many or a class for expanded clones.

TRBJ1-2 | TRBV30 | . | . | CAWSVESAQGYTF | TGTGCCTGGAGTGTAGAGTCTGCCCAGGGCTACACCTTC
TRBJ2-3 | TRBV2 | few | TRBD2 | CASILAGNTDTQYF | TGTGCCAGCATCCTAGCGGGGAACACAGATACGCAGTATTTT
TRBJ2-1 | TRBV12-3/TRBV12-4 | few | . | CASSLEPGGEQFF | TGTGCCAGCAGTTTGGAGCCGGGCGGTGAGCAGTTCTTC
TRBJ1-5 | TRBV11-2 | . | . | CASSPPREGGKPQHF | TGTGCCAGCAGCCCACCCCGAGAGGGCGGGAAGCCCCAGCATTTT
TRBJ1-4 | TRBV29-1 | few | . | CSALETTNEKLFF | TGCAGCGCATTAGAAACAACTAATGAAAAACTGTTTTTT
TRBJ1-6 | TRBV9 | . | . | CASSVTGALSSPLHF | TGTGCCAGCAGCGTCACGGGGGCCCTAAGTTCACCCCTCCACTTT
TRBJ2-7 | TRBV4-1 | . | TRBD1 | CASSRAGGKSFEQYF | TGCGCCAGCAGCCGGGCAGGGGGCAAGTCATTCGAGCAGTACTTC
TRBJ2-1 | TRBV20-1 | . | . | CSARGRPRVEQFF | TGCAGTGCCAGGGGCCGTCCGCGGGTTGAGCAGTTCTTC
TRBJ1-2 | TRBV4-1 | few | . | CASSQDPGTTLGYTF | TGCGCCAGCAGCCAAGACCCCGGGACAACGTTGGGCTACACCTTC
TRBJ2-3 | TRBV4-3 | few | TRBD2 | CASSQGVLAGGRTDTQYF | TGCGCCAGCAGCCAAGGAGTGCTAGCGGGGGGACGGACAGATACGCAGTATTTT
TRBJ1-1 | TRBV6-5 | . | . | CASSFTGVNTEAFF | TGTGCCAGCAGTTTTACGGGGGTGAACACTGAAGCTTTCTTT
TRBJ1-5 | TRBV25-1 | . | TRBD1 | CASSEGGRTGNQPQHF | TGTGCCAGCAGTGAGGGTGGACGGACAGGGAATCAGCCCCAGCATTTT
TRBJ2-3 | TRBV10-3 | many | . | CAISEWGYTDTQYF | TGTGCCATCAGTGAATGGGGGTACACAGATACGCAGTATTTT
TRBJ1-3 | TRBV20-1 | . | . | CSARVSTAGNTIYF | TGCAGTGCTAGAGTTTCGACGGCTGGAAACACCATATATTTT
TRBJ1-4 | TRBV7-9 | few | . | CASSLVGRLVEKLFF | TGTGCCAGCAGCTTAGTGGGCAGGCTGGTCGAAAAACTGTTTTTT
TRBJ2-1 | TRBV13 | few | . | CASSPRPGEQFF | TGTGCCAGCAGCCCCCGTCCCGGTGAGCAGTTCTTC
TRBJ1-2 | TRBV7-2 | few | . | CASSTDRNYGYTF | TGTGCCAGCAGCACAGACAGGAACTATGGCTACACCTTC
TRBJ1-2 | TRBV7-8 | few | . | CASSLRGRTHYGYTF | TGTGCCAGCAGCTTAAGGGGCAGAACTCACTATGGCTACACCTTC
TRBJ2-2 | TRBV28 | few | . | CASSFWGTTGELFF | TGTGCCAGCAGTTTTTGGGGGACCACCGGGGAGCTGTTTTTT
TRBJ2-3 | TRBV20-1 | few | TRBD1 | CSAPGQGFRDTQYF | TGCAGTGCACCGGGACAGGGTTTTCGAGATACGCAGTATTTT
TRBJ2-3 | TRBV29-1 | few | . | CSVVWGEIADTQYF | TGCAGCGTTGTCTGGGGGGAGATAGCAGATACGCAGTATTTT
TRBJ2-2 | TRBV2 | few | TRBD1 | CASSAGQGTGELFF | TGTGCCAGCAGTGCGGGACAGGGGACCGGGGAGCTGTTTTTT
TRBJ1-1 | TRBV4-1 | few | . | CASSQDFSRANTEAFF | TGCGCCAGCAGCCAAGATTTCTCCAGGGCAAACACTGAAGCTTTCTTT